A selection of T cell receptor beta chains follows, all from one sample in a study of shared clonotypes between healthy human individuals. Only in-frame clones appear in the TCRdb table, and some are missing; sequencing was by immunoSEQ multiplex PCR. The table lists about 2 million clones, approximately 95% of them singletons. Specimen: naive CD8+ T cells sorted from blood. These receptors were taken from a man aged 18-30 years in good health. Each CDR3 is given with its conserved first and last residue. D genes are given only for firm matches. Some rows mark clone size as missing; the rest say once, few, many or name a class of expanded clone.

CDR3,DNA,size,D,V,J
CSGLLGTEAFF,TGCAGCGGTCTATTAGGCACTGAAGCTTTCTTT,NA,NA,TRBV29-1,TRBJ1-1
CAISAEGGPANTGELFF,TGTGCCATCAGCGCAGAGGGGGGGCCGGCAAACACCGGGGAGCTGTTTTTT,NA,NA,TRBV10-3,TRBJ2-2
CASTPILHRNPNEKLFF,TGTGCCAGTACCCCAATCCTACACAGGAACCCCAATGAAAAACTGTTTTTT,NA,NA,TRBV19,TRBJ1-4
CASRGHDYGYTF,TGTGCCAGCCGCGGACACGACTATGGCTACACCTTC,NA,NA,TRBV6-5,TRBJ1-2
CATSRDGVEVTYEQYF,TGTGCCACCAGCAGAGATGGGGTGGAAGTAACCTACGAGCAGTACTTC,NA,NA,TRBV15,TRBJ2-7
CASSQESDRVRTQYF,TGCGCCAGCAGCCAAGAGTCCGACAGGGTGAGGACCCAGTACTTC,NA,TRBD1,TRBV4-1,TRBJ2-5
CASSDGTLPNTEAFF,TGCGCCAGCAGTGACGGGACCCTTCCGAACACTGAAGCTTTCTTT,NA,NA,TRBV10-1,TRBJ1-1
CASSFGGVEETQYF,TGTGCCAGCAGCTTCGGCGGGGTAGAAGAGACCCAGTACTTC,NA,NA,TRBV9,TRBJ2-5
CASRYAGRTETYEQYF,TGTGCAAGTCGCTACGCAGGGCGGACAGAGACCTACGAGCAGTACTTC,NA,NA,TRBV12-2,TRBJ2-7
CASSPLAGIYNEQFF,TGTGCCAGTAGTCCCCTAGCGGGGATCTACAATGAGCAGTTCTTC,NA,TRBD2,TRBV19,TRBJ2-1
CSVEIRDGQETQYF,TGCAGCGTTGAAATTCGCGACGGTCAAGAGACCCAGTACTTC,NA,NA,TRBV29-1,TRBJ2-5
CASSHLQGEEGTDTQYF,TGCGCCAGCAGCCATTTACAGGGAGAGGAGGGCACAGATACGCAGTATTTT,NA,NA,TRBV4-3,TRBJ2-3
CAIKDREDTEAFF,TGTGCCATCAAAGACAGGGAGGACACTGAAGCTTTCTTT,NA,TRBD1,TRBV6-6,TRBJ1-1
CASSDRQDLNEKLFF,TGTGCCAGCAGTGACCGACAGGATCTTAATGAAAAACTGTTTTTT,once,NA,TRBV27,TRBJ1-4
CASSVWDFKTDTQYF,TGTGCCAGCAGCGTATGGGACTTCAAAACAGATACGCAGTATTTT,once,NA,TRBV7-2,TRBJ2-3
CASSYGTANTGELFF,TGTGCCAGCAGTTATGGTACAGCGAACACCGGGGAGCTGTTTTTT,NA,NA,TRBV6-5,TRBJ2-2
CASSFSRGAQAYEQYF,TGTGCCAGCAGTTTTAGTCGCGGCGCGCAAGCCTACGAGCAGTACTTC,NA,NA,TRBV27,TRBJ2-7
CASSLVRAPSMNTEAFF,TGCGCCAGCAGCTTGGTTCGGGCCCCCAGCATGAACACTGAAGCTTTCTTT,NA,NA,TRBV5-1,TRBJ1-1
CSVIGLAGENEQFF,TGCAGCGTTATCGGACTAGCGGGAGAGAATGAGCAGTTCTTC,NA,TRBD2,TRBV29-1,TRBJ2-1
CASSPRPSSTYEQYF,TGTGCCAGCAGCCCCCGTCCTAGCAGCACCTACGAGCAGTACTTC,NA,NA,TRBV7-9,TRBJ2-7
CASSLGQVGGEAFF,TGTGCCAGCAGCTTGGGGCAGGTAGGGGGTGAAGCTTTCTTT,NA,NA,TRBV5-4,TRBJ1-1
CASSKQWQETQYF,TGTGCCAGCAGCAAACAATGGCAGGAGACCCAGTACTTC,NA,NA,TRBV5-6,TRBJ2-5
CASSPLNTEAFF,TGTGCCAGCAGCCCTTTGAACACTGAAGCTTTCTTT,NA,NA,TRBV13,TRBJ1-1
CASSPPGAGGADTQYF,TGCGCCAGCAGCCCCCCGGGGGCGGGAGGGGCAGATACGCAGTATTTT,NA,TRBD2,TRBV4-1,TRBJ2-3
CSVNSRVTDGYTF,TGCAGCGTTAATTCACGGGTTACGGATGGCTACACCTTC,NA,NA,TRBV29-1,TRBJ1-2
CASSEGGGAYEQYF,TGTGCCAGCAGTGAAGGAGGCGGAGCCTACGAGCAGTACTTC,once,NA,TRBV2,TRBJ2-7
CASSEFRWGGELFF,TGCGCCAGCAGTGAGTTTAGATGGGGCGGGGAGCTGTTTTTT,NA,NA,TRBV10-2,TRBJ2-2
CASSYGQAYEQYF,TGTGCCAGCAGCTATGGACAGGCCTACGAGCAGTACTTC,NA,TRBD1,TRBV11-2,TRBJ2-7